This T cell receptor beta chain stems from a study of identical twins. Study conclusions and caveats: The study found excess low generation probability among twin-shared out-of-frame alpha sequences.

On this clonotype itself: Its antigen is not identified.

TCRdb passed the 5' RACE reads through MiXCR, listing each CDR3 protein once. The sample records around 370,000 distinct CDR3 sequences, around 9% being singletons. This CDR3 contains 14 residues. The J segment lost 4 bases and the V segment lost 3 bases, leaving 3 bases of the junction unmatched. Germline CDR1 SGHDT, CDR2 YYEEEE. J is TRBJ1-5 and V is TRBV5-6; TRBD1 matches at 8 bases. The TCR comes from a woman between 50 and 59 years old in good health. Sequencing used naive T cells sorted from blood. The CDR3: CASSSDRANQPQHF. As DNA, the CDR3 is TGTGCCAGCAGCTCGGACAGGGCGAATCAGCCCCAGCATTTT.